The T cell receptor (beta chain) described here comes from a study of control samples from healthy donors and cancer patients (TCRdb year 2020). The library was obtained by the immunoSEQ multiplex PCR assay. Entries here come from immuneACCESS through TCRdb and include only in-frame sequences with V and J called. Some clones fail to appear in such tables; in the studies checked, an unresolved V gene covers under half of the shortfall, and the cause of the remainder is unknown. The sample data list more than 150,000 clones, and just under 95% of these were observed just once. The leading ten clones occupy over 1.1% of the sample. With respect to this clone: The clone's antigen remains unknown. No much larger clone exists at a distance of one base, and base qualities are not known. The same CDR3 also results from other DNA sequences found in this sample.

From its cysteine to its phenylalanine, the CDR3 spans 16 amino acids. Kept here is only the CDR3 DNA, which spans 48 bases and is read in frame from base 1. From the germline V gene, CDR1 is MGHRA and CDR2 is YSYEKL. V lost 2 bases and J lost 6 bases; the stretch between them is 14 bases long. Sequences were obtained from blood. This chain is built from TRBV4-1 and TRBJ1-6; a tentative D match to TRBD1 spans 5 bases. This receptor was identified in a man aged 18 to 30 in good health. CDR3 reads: CASSQPDRQFNSPLHF. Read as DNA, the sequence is TGCGCCAGCAGCCAACCAGACAGACAATTTAATTCACCCCTCCACTTT.